This entry lists 10 T cell receptor beta chains sequenced from one sample in a study of CD8+CD57+ T cells in acquired aplastic anemia. Genomic DNA served as template for TCR beta VDJ and CDR3 profiling. TCRdb ran MiXCR on the reads and lists one entry per CDR3 protein. The data hold 400,000 to 450,000 distinct CDR3 sequences, with roughly 68% observed a single time. The sequenced sample consisted of sorted CD4+, CD8+, or CD8+CD57+ T cells (not recorded which) from PBMCs. The receptors originated from a human donor in good health, serving as a control.

Note on this clonotype: A much larger clone is a single base away; this may be a read error. The chain carries TRBV20-1 and TRBJ2-5, with D possibly matching TRBD2 (7 bases). Germline loops: CDR1 DFQATT, CDR2 SNEGSKA (reference sequence). With 2 bases removed from V and 4 bases from J, the gap between germline ends came to 23 bases. CDR3 size: 17 residues. The DNA of the CDR3 is TGCAGTGCTAGAAGGGGTTCTGGGGGGGCTGGGCGAGAGACCCAGTACTTC. Translating gives CSARRGSGGAGRETQYF.

The V call is TRBV12-3 or TRBV12-4, the J call TRBJ1-5; D perhaps matches TRBD1 (6 bases). V lost 8 bases, J lost 8 bases, and 19 bases lay in between. The length of the CDR3 is 14 residues. Written as DNA, the CDR3 is TGTGCCAGCCTATTAGGTCAGGGGAGTAAGCCCCAGCATTTT. This encodes CASLLGQGSKPQHF.

In the case of this clonotype: No conserved phenylalanine or tryptophan ends this CDR3, so it is likely a read error. The chain combines TRBV29-1 with TRBJ1-1; TRBD1 aligns across 7 bases. Per the germline V gene, CDR1 is SQVTM and CDR2 is ANQGSEA. The CDR3 covers 12 residues. Unmatched junction bases numbered 10, after V lost 7 bases and J lost 8 bases. CDR3 in amino acids: CSAYRDSREAFY. The CDR3 DNA follows: TGCAGCGCCTACCGGGACAGCAGGGAAGCTTTCTAT.

This clonotype showed up many times. The V and J genes are TRBV9 and TRBJ2-1, with TRBD2 matching over 8 bases. CDR1 is SGDLS and CDR2 is YYNGEE in the germline V gene. The ends lost 2 bases at V and 7 bases at J; junction bases unmatched: 5. The CDR3 is made up of 14 amino acids. CDR3 nucleotide sequence: TGTGCCAGCAGCGTTATCGCTAGCGGGAATGAGCAGTTCTTC. The encoded protein is CASSVIASGNEQFF.

This clonotype was observed at least ten times. The CDR3 reads CASSGHLGLAGGPRSDTQYF. CDR3 DNA: TGTGCCAGCAGTGGACACCTCGGACTAGCGGGGGGGCCAAGGTCAGATACGCAGTATTTT. V and J are TRBV2 and TRBJ2-3; TRBD2 matches 15 bases. The CDR3 runs to 20 residues. J gave up 4 bases and V 4 bases, and 15 bases lay outside the gene matches. Per germline, CDR1 SNHLY and CDR2 FYNNEI.

This rearrangement joins TRBV19 to TRBJ1-2, with 7 bases matching TRBD1. Trimming took 9 bases from V and 7 from J; bases not matched to a gene: 17. This CDR3 contains 15 residues. Germline V gives CDR1 LNHDA, CDR2 SQIVND (reference sequence). The CDR3 DNA follows: TGTGCCAGCAGTGACGACAGGGCAGGGAGCTTTGGCTACACCTTC. Translated: CASSDDRAGSFGYTF. The full variable domain, with the rest looked up from reference TRBV19 and TRBJ1-2, is DGGITQSPKYLFRKEGQNVTLSCEQNLNHDAMYWYRQDPGQGLRLIYYSQIVNDFQKGDIAEGYSVSREKKESFPLTVTSAQKNPTAFYLCASSDDRAGSFGYTFGSGTRLTVV.

The V gene is TRBV4-3, the J gene TRBJ2-7, with 11 bases matching TRBD1. The trim removed 8 bases at V and 6 bases at J, leaving 12 bases unmatched. This CDR3 is built from 15 residues. Germline CDR1 is LGHNA and CDR2 is YSLEER. CDR3 DNA: TGCGCCAGCGCCGCTGGGACAGGGGGTTCCGGCGAGCAGTACTTC. Translation: CASAAGTGGSGEQYF.

This chain connects TRBV5-1 to TRBJ2-5, with 8 bases that match TRBD1. Per the germline V gene, CDR1 is SGHRS and CDR2 is YFSETQ. V was clipped by 9 bases and J by 4 bases; unmatched bases: 8. The CDR3 covers 13 residues. CDR3 nucleotide sequence: TGCGCCACCCACTCCCAGGGGGCAGAGACCCAGTACTTC. This sequence encodes CATHSQGAETQYF.

This sequence joins TRBV9 and TRBJ2-3; D call uncertain. Germline V gene sequence: CDR1 SGDLS, CDR2 YYNGEE. The CDR3 runs 15 residues. Trimming shortened V by 1 base and J by 13 bases, and 22 bases separated the two germline ends. The DNA for the CDR3 is TGTGCCAGCAGCGTAATGCCCGCTCCTACGGGCAGTAAGTATTTT. Translation: CASSVMPAPTGSKYF.

This chain links TRBV7-6 with TRBJ1-2; D is unresolved. The germline V gene encodes CDR1 SGHVS and CDR2 FNYEAQ. The CDR3 length is 15 residues. Trimming took off 4 bases at V and 6 bases at J, with 18 bases between the two ends. CDR3 bases: TGTGCCAGCAGCTCTGCTGAAGGAATGCTGCATGGCTACACCTTC. Protein: CASSSAEGMLHGYTF. The full variable domain, rest sourced from reference TRBV7-6 and TRBJ1-2, is GAGVSQSPRYKVTKRGQDVALRCDPISGHVSLYWYRQALGQGPEFLTYFNYEAQQDKSGLPNDRFSAERPEGSISTLTIQRTEQRDSAMYRCASSSAEGMLHGYTFGSGTRLTVV.